This T cell receptor (beta chain) was captured by sequencing in a study of T cell responses to AZD1222 COVID-19 vaccine. V was shortened by 4 bases and J by 2 bases, with 18 bases between the two germline ends. Germline CDR1 reads MGHRA; CDR2 reads YSYEKL. The CDR3 loop spans 16 amino acids. The method was immunoSEQ multiplex PCR; TCRdb's version includes in-frame clones alone and lacks a portion of them. The sample holds around 140,000 clones, roughly 92% seen once. Source: peripheral blood, taken on day 0 of AZD1222 vaccination. This receptor was identified in an adult in good health. This chain connects TRBV4-1 to TRBJ2-7; weak D call: TRBD2 (7 bases). The CDR3 DNA reads as TGCGCCAGCAGCCGATCAGGGGTGGGGGGGCCCTACGAGCAGTACTTC. It yields the protein CASSRSGVGGPYEQYF.